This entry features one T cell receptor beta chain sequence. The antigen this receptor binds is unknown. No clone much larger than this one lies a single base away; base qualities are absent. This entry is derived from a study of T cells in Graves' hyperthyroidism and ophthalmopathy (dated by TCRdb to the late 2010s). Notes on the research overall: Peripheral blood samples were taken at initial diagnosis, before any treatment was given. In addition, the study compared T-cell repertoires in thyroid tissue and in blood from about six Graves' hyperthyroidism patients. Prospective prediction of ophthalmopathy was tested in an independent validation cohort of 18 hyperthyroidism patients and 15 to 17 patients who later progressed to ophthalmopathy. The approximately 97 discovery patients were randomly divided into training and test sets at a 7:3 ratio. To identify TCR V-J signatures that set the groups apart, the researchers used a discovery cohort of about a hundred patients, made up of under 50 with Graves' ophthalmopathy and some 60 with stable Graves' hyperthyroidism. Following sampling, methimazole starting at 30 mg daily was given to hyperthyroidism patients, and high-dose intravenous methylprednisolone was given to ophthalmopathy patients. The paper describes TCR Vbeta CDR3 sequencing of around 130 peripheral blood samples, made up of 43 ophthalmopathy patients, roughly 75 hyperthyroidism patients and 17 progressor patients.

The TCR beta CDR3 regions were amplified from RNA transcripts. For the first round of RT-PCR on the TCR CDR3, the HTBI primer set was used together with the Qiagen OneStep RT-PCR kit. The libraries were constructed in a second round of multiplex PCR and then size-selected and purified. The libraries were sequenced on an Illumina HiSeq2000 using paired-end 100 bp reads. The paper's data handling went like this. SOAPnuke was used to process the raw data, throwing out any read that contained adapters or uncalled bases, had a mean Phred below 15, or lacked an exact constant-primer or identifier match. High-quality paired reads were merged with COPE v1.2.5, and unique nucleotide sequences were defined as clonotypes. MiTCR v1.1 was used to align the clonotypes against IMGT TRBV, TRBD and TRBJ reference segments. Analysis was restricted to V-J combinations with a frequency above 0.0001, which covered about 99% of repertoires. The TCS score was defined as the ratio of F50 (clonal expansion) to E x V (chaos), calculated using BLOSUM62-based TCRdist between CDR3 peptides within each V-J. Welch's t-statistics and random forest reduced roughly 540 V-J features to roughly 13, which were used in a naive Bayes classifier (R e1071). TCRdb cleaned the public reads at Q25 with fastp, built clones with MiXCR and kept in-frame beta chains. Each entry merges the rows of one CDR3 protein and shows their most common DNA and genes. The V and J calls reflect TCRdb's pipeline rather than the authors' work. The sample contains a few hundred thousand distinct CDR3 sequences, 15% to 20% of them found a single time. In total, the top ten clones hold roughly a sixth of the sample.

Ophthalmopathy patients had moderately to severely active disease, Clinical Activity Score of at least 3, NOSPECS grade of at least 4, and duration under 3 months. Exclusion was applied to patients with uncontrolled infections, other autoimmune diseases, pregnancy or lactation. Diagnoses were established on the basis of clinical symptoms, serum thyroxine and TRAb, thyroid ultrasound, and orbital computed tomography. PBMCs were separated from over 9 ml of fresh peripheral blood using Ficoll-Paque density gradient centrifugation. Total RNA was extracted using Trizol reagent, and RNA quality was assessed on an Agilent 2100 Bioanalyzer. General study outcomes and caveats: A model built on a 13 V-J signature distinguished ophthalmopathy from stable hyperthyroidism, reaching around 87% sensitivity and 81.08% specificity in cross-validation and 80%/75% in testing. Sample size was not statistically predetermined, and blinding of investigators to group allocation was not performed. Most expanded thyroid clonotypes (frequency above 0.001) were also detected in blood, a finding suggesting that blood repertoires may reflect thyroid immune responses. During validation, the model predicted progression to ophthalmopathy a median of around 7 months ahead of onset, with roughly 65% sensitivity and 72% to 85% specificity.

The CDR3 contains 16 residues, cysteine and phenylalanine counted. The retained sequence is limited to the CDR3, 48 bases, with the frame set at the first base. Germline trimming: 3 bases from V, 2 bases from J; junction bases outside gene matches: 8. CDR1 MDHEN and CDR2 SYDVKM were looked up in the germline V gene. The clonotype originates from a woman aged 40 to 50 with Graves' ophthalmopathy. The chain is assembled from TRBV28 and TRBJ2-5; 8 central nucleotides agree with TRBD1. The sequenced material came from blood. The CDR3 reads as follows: CASSFPNRGLQETQYF. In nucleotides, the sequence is TGTGCCAGCAGTTTCCCTAACAGGGGGTTGCAAGAGACCCAGTACTTC.